These T cell receptor beta chains were read from a single sample in a study of T cell changes during pregnancy in multiple sclerosis. Only in-frame clones appear in the TCRdb table, and some are missing; sequencing was by immunoSEQ multiplex PCR. The sample yields tens of thousands of clones, 92% seen once. Here the sequenced sample was CD4+ T cells from peripheral blood mononuclear cells, taken in the third trimester of pregnancy. The receptors shown here come from a female donor with multiple sclerosis, enrolled in a pregnancy study. Each CDR3 is given with its conserved first and last residue. Fields, in order: V gene, CDR3 protein.

v_gene: TRBV12-2
CDR3aa: CASRLFPATNEKLFF

v_gene: TRBV19
CDR3aa: CASTSFGHQYTEAFF

v_gene: TRBV29-1
CDR3aa: CSVEDSEENYGYTF

v_gene: TRBV5-4
CDR3aa: CASSPIDRGAGELFF

v_gene: TRBV6-1
CDR3aa: CASRDRGPDTQYF

v_gene: TRBV10-3
CDR3aa: CAISQGLAGGAETQYF

v_gene: TRBV28
CDR3aa: CASRATGRSGYTF

v_gene: TRBV4-3
CDR3aa: CASSQGTTYRNEQFF

v_gene: TRBV5-6
CDR3aa: CASNPGVFGELFF

v_gene: TRBV18
CDR3aa: CASSPLLGTDFGYTF

v_gene: TRBV11-2
CDR3aa: CASRLDVTGGNEQFF

v_gene: TRBV5-1
CDR3aa: CASSSTGTGDPDTQYF

v_gene: TRBV2
CDR3aa: CASSEFREGQPQHF

v_gene: TRBV2
CDR3aa: CASRKGDYREEQFF

v_gene: TRBV18
CDR3aa: CASSPSQGENYGYTF

v_gene: TRBV6-1
CDR3aa: CASSELSRDRGGYEQFF

v_gene: TRBV19
CDR3aa: CASRRLAEPYEQYF

v_gene: TRBV10-1
CDR3aa: CASSERQNYGYTF

v_gene: TRBV4-1
CDR3aa: CASSQGQGARREAFF

v_gene: TRBV7-8
CDR3aa: CASSLQGLADHTQYF

v_gene: TRBV4-1
CDR3aa: CASSQAGQNQETQYF

v_gene: TRBV5-1
CDR3aa: CASSPVGAGGWETQYF

v_gene: TRBV5-4
CDR3aa: CASSLAGTGLETQYF

v_gene: TRBV29-1
CDR3aa: CSVLKDGGPADTQYF

v_gene: TRBV9
CDR3aa: CASSATGLAVSGELFF

v_gene: TRBV7-2
CDR3aa: CASSHRDSAARETQYF

v_gene: TRBV5-5
CDR3aa: CASSFPSGDSYEQYF

v_gene: TRBV6-5
CDR3aa: CASSSGTANSEQFF